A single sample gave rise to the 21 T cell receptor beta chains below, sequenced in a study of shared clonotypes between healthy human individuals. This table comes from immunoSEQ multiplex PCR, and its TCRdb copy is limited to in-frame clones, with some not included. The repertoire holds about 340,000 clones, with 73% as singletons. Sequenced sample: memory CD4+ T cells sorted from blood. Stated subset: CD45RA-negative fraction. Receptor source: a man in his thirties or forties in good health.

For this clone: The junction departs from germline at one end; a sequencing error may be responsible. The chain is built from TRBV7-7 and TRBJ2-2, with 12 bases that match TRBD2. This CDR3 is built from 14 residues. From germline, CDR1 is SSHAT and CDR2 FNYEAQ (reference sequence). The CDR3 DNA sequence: TGTGCTAGCAGCCAGGGACTAGCGGGTGGGGAGCTGTTTTTT. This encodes CASSQGLAGGELFF.

The CDR3 region is CASSFPQGSGYTF. The CDR3 region has the DNA TGTGCCAGCAGCTTCCCCCAGGGCTCGGGCTACACCTTC. This chain links TRBV5-5 with TRBJ1-2; a weak D match, TRBD1 (5 bases). The CDR3 has 13 residues. The germline CDR1 and CDR2 sequences are SGHKS and YYEKEE (reference sequence). Trimming took off 2 bases at V and 8 bases at J, with 13 bases between the two ends.

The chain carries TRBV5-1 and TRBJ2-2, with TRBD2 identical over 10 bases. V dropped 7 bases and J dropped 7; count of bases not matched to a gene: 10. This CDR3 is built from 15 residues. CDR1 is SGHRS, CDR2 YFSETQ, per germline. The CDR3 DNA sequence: TGCGCCAGCTGTGGTCTAGCGGGAGTAAACGGGGAGCTGTTTTTT. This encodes CASCGLAGVNGELFF.

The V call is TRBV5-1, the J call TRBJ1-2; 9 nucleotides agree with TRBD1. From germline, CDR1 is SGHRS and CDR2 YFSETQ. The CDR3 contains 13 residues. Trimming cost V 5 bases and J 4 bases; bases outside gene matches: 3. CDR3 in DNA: TGCGCCAGCAGTTCGGGACAGGGCTATGGCTACACCTTC. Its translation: CASSSGQGYGYTF. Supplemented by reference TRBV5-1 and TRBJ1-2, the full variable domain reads KAGVTQTPRYLIKTRGQQVTLSCSPISGHRSVSWYQQTPGQGLQFLFEYFSETQRNKGNFPGRFSGRQFSNSRSEMNVSTLELGDSALYLCASSSGQGYGYTFGSGTRLTVV.

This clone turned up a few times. CDR3 region: CASSLVPDLSYNEQFF. CDR3 DNA sequence: TGTGCCAGCAGCTTAGTGCCCGACCTCTCCTACAATGAGCAGTTCTTC. The genes are TRBV11-2 and TRBJ2-1, with unresolved D. The CDR3 covers 16 residues. Trimming stripped 1 base from V and 0 bases from J, with 10 bases between. CDR1 is SGHAT, CDR2 FQNNGV, per germline.

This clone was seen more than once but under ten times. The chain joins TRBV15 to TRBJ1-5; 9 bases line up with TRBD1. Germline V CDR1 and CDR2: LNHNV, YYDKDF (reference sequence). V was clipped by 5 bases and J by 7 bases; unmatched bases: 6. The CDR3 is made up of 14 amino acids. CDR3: CATSWTGERQPQHF. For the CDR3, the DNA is TGTGCCACCAGCTGGACAGGGGAACGACAGCCCCAGCATTTT.

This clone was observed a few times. The CDR3 DNA sequence: TGTGCCAGCAGTGAAGCGTTCCCGGCCAGCATATTCATGAACACTGAAGCTTTCTTT. Translating it yields CASSEAFPASIFMNTEAFF. This chain uses TRBV6-1 with TRBJ1-1; no firm D call. From germline, CDR1 is MNHNS and CDR2 SASEGT. The germline V and J ends were trimmed by 0 bases and 0 bases, with 20 bases remaining between them. The CDR3 is made up of 19 amino acids.

The CDR3 reads CAISPGTSGRNSYEQYF. CDR3 coding DNA: TGTGCCATCAGTCCCGGGACTAGCGGGAGAAACTCCTACGAGCAGTACTTC. The chain has TRBV10-3 and TRBJ2-7; 14 nucleotides agree with TRBD2. The germline V gene has CDR1 ENHRY and CDR2 SYGVKD. The CDR3 is made up of 17 amino acids. V shed 5 bases and J 0 bases; nucleotides not matched to a gene: 6.

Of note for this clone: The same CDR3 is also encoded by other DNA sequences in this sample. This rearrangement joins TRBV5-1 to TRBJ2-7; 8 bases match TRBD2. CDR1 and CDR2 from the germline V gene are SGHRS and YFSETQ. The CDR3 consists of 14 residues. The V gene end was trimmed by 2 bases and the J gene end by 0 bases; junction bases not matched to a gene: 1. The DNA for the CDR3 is TGCGCCAGCAGCTTAAGCGGGAGCTCCTACGAGCAGTACTTC. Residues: CASSLSGSSYEQYF.

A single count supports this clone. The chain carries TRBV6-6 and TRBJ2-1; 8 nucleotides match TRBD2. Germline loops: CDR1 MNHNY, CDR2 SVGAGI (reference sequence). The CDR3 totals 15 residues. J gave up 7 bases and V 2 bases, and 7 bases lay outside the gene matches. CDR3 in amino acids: CASSYQVAGPNEQFF. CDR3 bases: TGTGCCAGCAGTTACCAGGTAGCGGGGCCAAATGAGCAGTTCTTC.

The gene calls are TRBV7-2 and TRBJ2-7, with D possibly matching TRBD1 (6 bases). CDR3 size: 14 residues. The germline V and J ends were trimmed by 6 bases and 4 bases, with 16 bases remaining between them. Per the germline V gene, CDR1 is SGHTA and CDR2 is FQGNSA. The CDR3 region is CASSPSWTAYEQYF. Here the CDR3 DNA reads TGTGCCAGCAGTCCCTCGTGGACAGCTTACGAGCAGTACTTC.

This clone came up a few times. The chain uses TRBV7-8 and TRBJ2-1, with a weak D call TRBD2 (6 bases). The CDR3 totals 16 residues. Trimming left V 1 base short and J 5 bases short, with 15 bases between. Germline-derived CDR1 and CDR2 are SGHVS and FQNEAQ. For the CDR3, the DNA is TGTGCCAGCAGCTTAGGGAGGTGGGAGGTCAACAATGAGCAGTTCTTC. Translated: CASSLGRWEVNNEQFF.

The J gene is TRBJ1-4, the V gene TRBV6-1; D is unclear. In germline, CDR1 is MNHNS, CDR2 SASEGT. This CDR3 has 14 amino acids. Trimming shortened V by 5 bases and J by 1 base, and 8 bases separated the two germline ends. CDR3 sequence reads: CASSNSGTNEKLFF. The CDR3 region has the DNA TGTGCCAGCAGTAACTCAGGAACTAATGAAAAACTGTTTTTT.

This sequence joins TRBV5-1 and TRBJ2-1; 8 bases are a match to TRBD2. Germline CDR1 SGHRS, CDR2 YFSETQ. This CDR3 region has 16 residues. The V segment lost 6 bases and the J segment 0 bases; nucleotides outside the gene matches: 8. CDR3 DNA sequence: TGCGCCAGCAAGACAACTAGCGGCAGCTCCTACAATGAGCAGTTCTTC. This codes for CASKTTSGSSYNEQFF.

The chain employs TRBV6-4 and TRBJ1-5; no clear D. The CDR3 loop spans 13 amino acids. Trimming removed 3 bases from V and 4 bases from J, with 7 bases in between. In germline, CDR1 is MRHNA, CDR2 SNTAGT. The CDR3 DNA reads TGTGCCAGCAGTGAGACGGTGAATCAGCCCCAGCATTTT. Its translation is CASSETVNQPQHF.

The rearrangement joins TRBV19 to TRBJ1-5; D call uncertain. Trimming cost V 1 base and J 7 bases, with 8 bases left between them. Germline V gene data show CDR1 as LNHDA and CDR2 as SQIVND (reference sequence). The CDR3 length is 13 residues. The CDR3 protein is CASSIGRGQPQHF. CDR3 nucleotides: TGTGCCAGTAGTATAGGCCGGGGACAGCCCCAGCATTTT. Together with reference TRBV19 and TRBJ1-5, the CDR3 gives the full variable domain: DGGITQSPKYLFRKEGQNVTLSCEQNLNHDAMYWYRQDPGQGLRLIYYSQIVNDFQKGDIAEGYSVSREKKESFPLTVTSAQKNPTAFYLCASSIGRGQPQHFGDGTRLSIL.

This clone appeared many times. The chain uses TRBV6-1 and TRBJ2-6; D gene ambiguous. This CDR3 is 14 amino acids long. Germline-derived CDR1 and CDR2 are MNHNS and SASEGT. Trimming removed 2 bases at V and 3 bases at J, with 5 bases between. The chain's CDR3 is CASSEPLGANVLTF. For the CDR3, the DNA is TGTGCCAGCAGTGAACCCCTTGGGGCCAACGTCCTGACTTTC.

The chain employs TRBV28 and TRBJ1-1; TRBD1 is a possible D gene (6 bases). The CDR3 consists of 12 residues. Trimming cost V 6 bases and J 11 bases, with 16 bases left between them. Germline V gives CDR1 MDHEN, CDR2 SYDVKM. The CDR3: CASRVTGSGAFF. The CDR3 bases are TGTGCCAGCAGGGTTACAGGGTCGGGGGCTTTCTTT.

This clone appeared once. The CDR3 DNA reads TGTGCCAGCAGCCCACTAGCGAACCTCTACAATGAGCAGTTCTTC. Its translation: CASSPLANLYNEQFF. This rearrangement joins TRBV7-8 to TRBJ2-1; the match to TRBD2 covers 7 bases. Trimming at V came to 5 bases and at J to 3 bases, leaving 7 bases not matched to a gene. The CDR3 consists of 15 residues. CDR1 is SGHVS and CDR2 is FQNEAQ in the germline V gene.

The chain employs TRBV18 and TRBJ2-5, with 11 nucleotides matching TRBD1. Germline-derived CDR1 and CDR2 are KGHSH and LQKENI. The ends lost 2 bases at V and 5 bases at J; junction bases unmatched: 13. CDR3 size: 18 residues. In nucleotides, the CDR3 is TGTGCCAGCTCACCAAGGATGAGTAGGACAGGGGGCGCGGAGACCCAGTACTTC. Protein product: CASSPRMSRTGGAETQYF.

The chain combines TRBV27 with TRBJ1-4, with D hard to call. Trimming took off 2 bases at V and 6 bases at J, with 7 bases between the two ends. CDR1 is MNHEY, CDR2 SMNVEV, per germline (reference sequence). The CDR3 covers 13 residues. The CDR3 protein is CASSLISDEKLFF. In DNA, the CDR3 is TGTGCCAGCAGTTTAATCAGTGATGAAAAACTGTTTTTT.